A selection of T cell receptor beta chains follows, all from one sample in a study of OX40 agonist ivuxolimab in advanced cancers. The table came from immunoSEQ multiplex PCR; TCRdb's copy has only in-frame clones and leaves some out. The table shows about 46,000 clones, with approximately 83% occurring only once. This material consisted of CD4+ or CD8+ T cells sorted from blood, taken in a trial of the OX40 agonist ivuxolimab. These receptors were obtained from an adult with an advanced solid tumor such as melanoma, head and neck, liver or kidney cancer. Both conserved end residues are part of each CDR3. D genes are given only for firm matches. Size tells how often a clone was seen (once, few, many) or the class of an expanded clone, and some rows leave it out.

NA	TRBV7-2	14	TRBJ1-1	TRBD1	CASSRDRDSTEAFF	TGTGCCAGCAGCCGGGACAGGGATTCTACTGAAGCTTTCTTT
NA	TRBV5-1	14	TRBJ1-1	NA	CASSKNRDTPEAFF	TGCGCCAGCAGCAAGAACCGGGACACCCCTGAAGCTTTCTTT
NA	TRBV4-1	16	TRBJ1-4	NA	CASSRVFQGPNEKLFF	TGCGCCAGCAGCCGAGTTTTCCAGGGGCCTAATGAAAAACTGTTTTTT
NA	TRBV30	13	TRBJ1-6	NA	CARGGDYNSPLHF	TGTGCCCGGGGGGGTGATTATAATTCACCCCTCCACTTT
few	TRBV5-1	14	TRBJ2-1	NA	CASTPDTSYNEQFF	TGCGCCAGCACCCCGGACACTTCCTACAATGAGCAGTTCTTC
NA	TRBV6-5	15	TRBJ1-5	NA	CASSRLDSRNQPQHF	TGTGCCAGCAGTCGATTAGACAGCCGCAATCAGCCCCAGCATTTT
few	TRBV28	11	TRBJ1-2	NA	CASSPGSGMAF	TGTGCCAGCAGTCCAGGGTCAGGCATGGCATTC
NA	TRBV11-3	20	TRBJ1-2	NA	CASSLDLLHDLGGSDYGYTF	TGTGCCAGCAGCTTAGATCTCCTACATGACCTCGGGGGCAGTGACTATGGCTACACCTTC
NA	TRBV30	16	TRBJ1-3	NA	CAWSPIKGSSGNTIYF	TGTGCCTGGAGCCCTATAAAAGGAAGCTCTGGAAACACCATATATTTT
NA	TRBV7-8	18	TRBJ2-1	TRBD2	CASSPRASGGASRNEQFF	TGTGCCAGCAGCCCACGAGCTAGCGGGGGGGCCAGTCGGAATGAGCAGTTCTTC
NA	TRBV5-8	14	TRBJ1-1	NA	CASSYFRVHTEAFF	TGTGCCAGCAGCTATTTCAGGGTCCACACTGAAGCTTTCTTT
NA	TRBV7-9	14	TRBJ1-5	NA	CASSLDRVSQPQHF	TGTGCCAGCAGCTTAGACAGGGTGAGTCAGCCCCAGCATTTT
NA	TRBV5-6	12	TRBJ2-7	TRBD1	CASSPTGGEQYF	TGTGCCAGCAGCCCGACAGGGGGCGAGCAGTACTTC
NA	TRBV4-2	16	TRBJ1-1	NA	CASSFGPSRRDTEAFF	TGTGCCAGCAGCTTTGGGCCCTCTAGGAGGGACACTGAAGCTTTCTTT
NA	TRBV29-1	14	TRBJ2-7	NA	CSVGSGSGGYEQYF	TGCAGCGTGGGTTCCGGGTCCGGAGGCTACGAGCAGTACTTC
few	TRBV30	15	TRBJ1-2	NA	CAWSVGQVTNYGYTF	TGTGCCTGGAGTGTTGGGCAAGTGACCAACTATGGCTACACCTTC
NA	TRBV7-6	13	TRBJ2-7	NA	CASSSDWAYEQYF	TGTGCCAGCAGCTCGGACTGGGCCTACGAGCAGTACTTC
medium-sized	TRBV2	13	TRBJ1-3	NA	CASSVSSGNTIYF	TGTGCCAGCAGTGTGTCTTCTGGAAACACCATATATTTT
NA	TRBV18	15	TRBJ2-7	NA	CASSPPSRGSYEQYF	TGTGCCAGCTCACCACCCTCACGGGGCTCCTACGAGCAGTACTTC
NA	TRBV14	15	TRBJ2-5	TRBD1	CASSQARTGVETQYF	TGTGCCAGCAGCCAAGCCCGGACAGGGGTGGAGACCCAGTACTTC
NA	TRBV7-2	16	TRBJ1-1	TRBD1	CASSPDRVGLNTEAFF	TGTGCCAGCAGCCCAGACAGGGTCGGACTGAACACTGAAGCTTTCTTT
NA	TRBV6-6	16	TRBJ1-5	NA	CASSSQDRPSNQPQHF	TGTGCCAGCAGTTCTCAGGACAGACCTAGCAATCAGCCCCAGCATTTT
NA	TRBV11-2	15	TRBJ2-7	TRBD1	CASSLGPTGTYEQYF	TGTGCCAGCAGCTTAGGGCCGACAGGGACCTACGAGCAGTACTTC
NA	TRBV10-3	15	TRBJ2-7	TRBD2	CAIGTLGLAVYEQYF	TGTGCCATCGGCACCCTCGGACTAGCAGTCTACGAGCAGTACTTC
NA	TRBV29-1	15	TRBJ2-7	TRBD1	CSVEDRETGGYEQYF	TGCAGCGTTGAAGATCGGGAGACAGGGGGCTACGAGCAGTACTTC
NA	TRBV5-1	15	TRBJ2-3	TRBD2	CASSLGTRPPDTQYF	TGCGCCAGCAGCCTCGGGACTAGGCCTCCAGATACGCAGTATTTT
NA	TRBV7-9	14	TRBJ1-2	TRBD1	CASSLDRGHGGYTF	TGTGCCAGCAGCTTAGACAGGGGGCATGGCGGCTACACCTTC
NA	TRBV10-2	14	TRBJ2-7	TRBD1	CASSVDRGVYEQYF	TGCGCCAGCAGTGTGGACAGGGGGGTCTACGAGCAGTACTTC
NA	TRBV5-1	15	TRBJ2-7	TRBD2	CASSLAGTRGNEQYF	TGCGCCAGCAGCTTGGCGGGGACTAGGGGAAACGAGCAGTACTTC
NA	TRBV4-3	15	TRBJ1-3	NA	CASSQGQHSGNTIYF	TGCGCCAGCAGCCAAGGTCAGCACTCTGGAAACACCATATATTTT
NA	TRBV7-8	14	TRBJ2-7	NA	CASSLGRFSYEQYF	TGTGCCAGCAGCCTGGGGCGTTTCTCCTACGAGCAGTACTTC
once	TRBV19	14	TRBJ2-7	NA	CASSIGGSSYEQYF	TGTGCCAGTAGTATTGGGGGGAGCTCCTACGAGCAGTACTTC
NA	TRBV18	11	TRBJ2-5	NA	CASTRGETQYF	TGTGCCAGCACTCGTGGAGAGACCCAGTACTTC
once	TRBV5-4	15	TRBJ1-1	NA	CASSLSGPMNTEAFF	TGTGCCAGCAGCTTGTCGGGACCGATGAACACTGAAGCTTTCTTT
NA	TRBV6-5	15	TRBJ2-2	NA	CASSYTTVTTGELFF	TGTGCCAGCAGTTACACGACGGTCACTACCGGGGAGCTGTTTTTT
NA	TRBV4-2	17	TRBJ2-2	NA	CASRKGTWEANTGELFF	TGTGCCAGCAGGAAGGGCACTTGGGAGGCCAACACCGGGGAGCTGTTTTTT
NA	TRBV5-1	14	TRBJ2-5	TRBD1	CASATGGEGETQYF	TGCGCCAGCGCTACAGGGGGCGAGGGAGAGACCCAGTACTTC
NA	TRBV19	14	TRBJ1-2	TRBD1	CASSGTGGDYGYTF	TGTGCCAGTAGCGGGACAGGGGGCGACTATGGCTACACCTTC
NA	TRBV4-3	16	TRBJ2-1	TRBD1	CASSLVPGQPYNEQFF	TGCGCCAGCAGCCTTGTACCGGGACAGCCTTACAATGAGCAGTTCTTC
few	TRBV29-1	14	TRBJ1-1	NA	CSVGRGEGNTEAFF	TGCAGCGTCGGCCGGGGGGAAGGGAACACTGAAGCTTTCTTT
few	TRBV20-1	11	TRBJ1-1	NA	CSAQAASEAFF	TGCAGTGCTCAGGCCGCGAGTGAAGCTTTCTTT
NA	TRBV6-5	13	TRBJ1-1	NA	CASRFLENTEAFF	TGTGCCAGCAGGTTCTTAGAGAACACTGAAGCTTTCTTT
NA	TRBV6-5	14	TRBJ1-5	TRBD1	CATPGQGARQPQHF	TGTGCCACACCGGGACAGGGGGCTCGACAGCCCCAGCATTTT
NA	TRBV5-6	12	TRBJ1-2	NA	CASSLTGPSYTF	TGTGCCAGCAGTTTAACAGGTCCAAGCTACACCTTC
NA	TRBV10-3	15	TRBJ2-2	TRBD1	CAISDRDPNTGELFF	TGTGCCATCAGCGACAGGGACCCTAACACCGGGGAGCTGTTTTTT
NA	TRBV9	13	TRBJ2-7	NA	CASSWIPGYEQYF	TGTGCCAGCAGCTGGATTCCCGGGTACGAGCAGTACTTC
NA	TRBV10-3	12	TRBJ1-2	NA	CAISDRGNGYTF	TGTGCCATCAGTGACAGGGGCAATGGCTACACCTTC
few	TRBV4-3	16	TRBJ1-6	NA	CASSLDNRGSNSPLHF	TGCGCCAGCAGCCTAGATAATAGGGGGTCAAATTCACCCCTCCACTTT
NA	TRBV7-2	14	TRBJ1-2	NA	CASSPTALSYGYTF	TGTGCCAGCAGCCCAACCGCCCTAAGCTATGGCTACACCTTC
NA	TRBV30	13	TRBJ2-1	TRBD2	CAWGGGFYNEQFF	TGTGCCTGGGGCGGGGGGTTTTACAATGAGCAGTTCTTC
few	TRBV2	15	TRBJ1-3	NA	CASSDTGNSGNTIYF	TGTGCCAGCAGTGATACAGGGAACTCTGGAAACACCATATATTTT
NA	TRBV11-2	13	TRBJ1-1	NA	CASSFSPADEAFF	TGTGCCAGCAGCTTCTCCCCGGCTGATGAAGCTTTCTTT
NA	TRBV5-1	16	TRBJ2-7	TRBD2	CASSHYQGGGVGEQYF	TGCGCCAGCAGCCACTACCAGGGTGGGGGGGTCGGAGAGCAGTACTTC
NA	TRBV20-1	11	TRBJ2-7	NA	CSARANYEQYF	TGCAGTGCTAGAGCGAACTACGAGCAGTACTTC
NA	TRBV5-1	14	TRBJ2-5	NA	CASSPLRDGETQYF	TGCGCCAGCAGCCCCTTGAGGGATGGGGAGACCCAGTACTTC
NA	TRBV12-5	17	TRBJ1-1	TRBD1	CASGLVKGDRARGEAFF	TGTGCTAGTGGTTTGGTAAAGGGAGACAGGGCAAGGGGTGAAGCTTTCTTT
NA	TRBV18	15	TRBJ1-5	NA	CASSPPGIQNQPQHF	TGTGCCAGCTCACCCCCGGGAATACAAAATCAGCCCCAGCATTTT
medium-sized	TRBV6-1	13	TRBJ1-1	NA	CASSRTQNTEAFF	TGTGCCAGCAGCAGGACACAGAACACTGAAGCTTTCTTT
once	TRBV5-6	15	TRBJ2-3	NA	CASSTTRWGTDTQYF	TGTGCCAGCAGCACGACCCGGTGGGGCACAGATACGCAGTATTTT
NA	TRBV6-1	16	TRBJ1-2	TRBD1	CASSEAWGQGYYGYTF	TGTGCCAGCAGTGAAGCGTGGGGACAGGGATACTATGGCTACACCTTC